This TCR beta chain comes out of a study of T cell repertoires in cytomegalovirus infection. Study-wide context: Shared public TCR beta signatures pointed to both CMV infection and a matching HLA type.

The V end lost 4 bases, the J end lost 4 bases, and 14 bases lay between the germline ends. CDR3 size: 15 residues. The V gene's germline CDR1 is LGHDT and CDR2 YNNKEL (reference sequence). Each CDR3 protein gets one entry after TCRdb re-called the reads with MiXCR. The sample shows 250,000 to 300,000 distinct CDR3 sequences, approximately 13% of them seen only once. Whole-study results and caveats: Ex vivo responses were dominated by HLA-C-restricted CMV-specific TCR beta clonotypes. Totalled public TCR beta family frequency picked out people who carried CMV plus the relevant HLA.

On this clonotype itself: What it binds is unknown.

The sequenced material came from PBMCs. The clonotype was recovered from a human donor in good health (CMV status not recorded). Some clones in this sample may be carry-over from other donors' samples. This chain uses TRBV3-1 with TRBJ1-3; D may be TRBD1 (6 bases). This chain's CDR3 is CASSPPRGQGNTIYF. The CDR3, as DNA: TGTGCCAGCAGCCCCCCGCGGGGGCAAGGAAACACCATATATTTT.